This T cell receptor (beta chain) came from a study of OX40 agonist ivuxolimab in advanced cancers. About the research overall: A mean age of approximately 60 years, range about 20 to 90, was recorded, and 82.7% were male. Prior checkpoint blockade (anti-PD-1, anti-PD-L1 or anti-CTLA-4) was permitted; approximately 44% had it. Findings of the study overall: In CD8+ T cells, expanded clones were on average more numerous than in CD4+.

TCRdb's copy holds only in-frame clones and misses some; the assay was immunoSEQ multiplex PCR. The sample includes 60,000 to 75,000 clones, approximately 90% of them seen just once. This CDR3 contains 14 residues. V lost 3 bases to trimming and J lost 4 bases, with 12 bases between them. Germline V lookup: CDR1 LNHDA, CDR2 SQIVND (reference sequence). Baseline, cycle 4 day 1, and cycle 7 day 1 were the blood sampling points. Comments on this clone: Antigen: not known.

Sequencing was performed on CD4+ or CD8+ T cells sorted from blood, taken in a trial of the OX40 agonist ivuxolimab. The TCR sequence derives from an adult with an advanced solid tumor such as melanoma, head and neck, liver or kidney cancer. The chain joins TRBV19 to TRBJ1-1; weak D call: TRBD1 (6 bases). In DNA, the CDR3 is TGTGCCAGTAGTATTGGAACAGGGAGCACTGAAGCTTTCTTT. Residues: CASSIGTGSTEAFF.